The 21 T cell receptor beta chains below were found in one sample sequenced in a study of blood T cell repertoires in COVID-19. Generated by immunoSEQ multiplex PCR, the TCRdb table keeps only in-frame clones and is missing some. The sample lists about 240,000 clones, 86% occurring once. The sequencing sample was made of peripheral blood. Receptors were obtained from a man aged 55 to 70 with acute or convalescent COVID-19.

The chain couples TRBV4-3 to TRBJ2-1; 10 positions agree with TRBD2. Germline CDR1 and CDR2: LGHNA and YSLEER. The junction had 5 bases not matched to a gene; V was cut back by 0 bases and J by 0 bases. The CDR3 extends over 18 amino acids. DNA for the CDR3: TGCGCCAGCAGCCAAGATTTTCGGACTAGCGGCTCCTACAATGAGCAGTTCTTC. Translation gives CASSQDFRTSGSYNEQFF.

CDR3 loop: CATSFTGTGTGELFF. CDR3 nucleotide sequence: TGTGCCACCAGTTTCACCGGGACAGGGACCGGGGAGCTGTTTTTT. This rearrangement joins TRBV24-1 to TRBJ2-2; 9 nucleotides align to TRBD1. Germline CDR1 and CDR2: KGHDR and SFDVKD. Trimming removed 6 bases from V and 5 bases from J; junction bases left unmatched: 6. CDR3 length: 15 residues.

The chain recombines TRBV19 with TRBJ1-1; D might be TRBD1 (6 bases). Germline V CDR1 and CDR2: LNHDA, SQIVND (reference sequence). Between the trimmed V and J ends, which lost 9 bases and 2 bases, there was a span of 19 bases. The CDR3 loop spans 15 amino acids. CDR3 nucleotides: TGTGCCAGCCGGATGCCTAGGGACAAAAACACTGAAGCTTTCTTT. This translates into CASRMPRDKNTEAFF.

The gene calls are TRBV5-1 and TRBJ2-7; 10 bases match TRBD1. The V segment lost 4 bases and the J segment 4 bases; nucleotides outside the gene matches: 5. Germline loops: CDR1 SGHRS, CDR2 YFSETQ. This CDR3 spans 14 amino acids. CDR3 amino acids: CASSRDRGRYEQYF. CDR3 in DNA: TGCGCCAGCAGCCGCGACAGGGGGCGATACGAGCAGTACTTC.

The CDR3 loop reads CASSQRTGNYGYTF. The CDR3 DNA sequence: TGTGCCAGCAGTCAACGGACAGGGAACTATGGCTACACCTTC. The chain joins TRBV27 to TRBJ1-2, with TRBD1 identical over 8 bases. Trimming removed 5 bases from V and 2 bases from J; junction bases left unmatched: 4. Germline V CDR1 and CDR2: MNHEY, SMNVEV (reference sequence). This CDR3 has 14 residues.

The CDR3 DNA is TGTGCCAGCAGCTTAGAGGGAGGGCTCTGGTACACTAATGAAAAACTGTTTTTT. Its translation is CASSLEGGLWYTNEKLFF. The chain has TRBV7-2 and TRBJ1-4, with D unclear. Deletions cut 1 base from V and 2 bases from J, with 17 bases between. CDR3 size: 18 residues. Germline CDR1 SGHTA, CDR2 FQGNSA.

This clone has only one observation. CDR3 sequence reads: CASSLSGRGGYSNQPQHF. The CDR3 DNA sequence: TGTGCCAGCAGTTTATCGGGGAGGGGGGGCTATAGCAATCAGCCCCAGCATTTT. The V gene is TRBV27, the J gene TRBJ1-5; possible D gene TRBD1, 6 bases. Germline V gene lookup returns CDR1 MNHEY and CDR2 SMNVEV (reference sequence). The length of the CDR3 is 18 residues. V dropped 0 bases and J dropped 0 bases, with 15 bases sitting between them.

The chain couples TRBV19 to TRBJ1-3; unclear D gene. The CDR3 is made up of 12 amino acids. V was trimmed by 10 bases and J by 0 bases, leaving 7 bases between them. In germline, CDR1 is LNHDA, CDR2 SQIVND (reference sequence). CDR3 nucleotides: TGTGCCACCATTAGCTCTGGAAACACCATATATTTT. Its protein product is CATISSGNTIYF.

This clone was recorded once. The chain recombines TRBV7-8 with TRBJ2-5; 12 bases are a match to TRBD2. The V segment lost 8 bases and the J segment 2 bases; nucleotides outside the gene matches: 6. The length of the CDR3 is 15 residues. Per the germline V gene, CDR1 is SGHVS and CDR2 is FQNEAQ. The CDR3 reads CASGFLAGGQETQYF. In nucleotides, the CDR3 is TGTGCCAGCGGTTTTCTAGCGGGAGGGCAAGAGACCCAGTACTTC. Together with reference TRBV7-8 and TRBJ2-5, the CDR3 gives the full variable domain: GAGVSQSPRYKVAKRGQDVALRCDPISGHVSLFWYQQALGQGPEFLTYFQNEAQLDKSGLPSDRFFAERPEGSVSTLKIQRTQQEDSAVYLCASGFLAGGQETQYFGPGTRLLVL.

The rearrangement joins TRBV5-1 to TRBJ2-7; a weak D match, TRBD1 (7 bases). The CDR3 consists of 15 residues. Germline lookup yields CDR1 SGHRS and CDR2 YFSETQ. Trimming took 0 bases from V and 2 from J, leaving 12 bases between them. CDR3: CASSLEGAGTYEQYF. The CDR3 DNA is TGCGCCAGCAGCTTGGAGGGGGCGGGAACCTACGAGCAGTACTTC.

This clone was seen once. V is TRBV6-4 and J is TRBJ1-1; D remains ambiguous. CDR1 is MRHNA and CDR2 is SNTAGT in the germline V gene. The V and J ends lost 0 bases and 2 bases respectively, with 10 bases between them. CDR3 length equals 15 residues. For the CDR3, the DNA is TGTGCCAGCAGTGACTCGAGCTCTTCAAACACTGAAGCTTTCTTT. Translated: CASSDSSSSNTEAFF.

The V gene is TRBV29-1, the J gene TRBJ2-3, with D maybe TRBD2 (5 bases). The ends were cut back, 4 bases at V and 4 bases at J, with 6 bases in the middle. The germline CDR1 and CDR2 sequences are SQVTM and ANQGSEA. The CDR3 is 11 amino acids. CDR3 residues: CSVGLSDTQYF. For the CDR3, the DNA is TGCAGCGTTGGACTATCAGATACGCAGTATTTT.

The rearrangement joins TRBV7-2 to TRBJ1-2, with D unresolved. CDR3 size: 14 residues. The V end lost 1 base, the J end lost 7 bases, and 13 bases lay between the germline ends. Germline V CDR1 and CDR2: SGHTA, FQGNSA. Here the CDR3 DNA reads TGTGCCAGCAGCTTAGATAGCAGCTCCCTTGGCTACACCTTC. Encoded protein: CASSLDSSSLGYTF.

The chain uses TRBV12-5 and TRBJ2-1, with 11 bases lining up with TRBD1. This CDR3 contains 13 residues. V lost 4 bases and J lost 9; bases outside the gene matches: 2. The germline V gene has CDR1 LGHNT and CDR2 FRNRAP. The CDR3 sequence is CASGWDRGAEQFF. In DNA form, the CDR3 reads TGTGCTAGTGGTTGGGACAGGGGGGCTGAGCAGTTCTTC.

The chain joins TRBV25-1 to TRBJ2-3, with 9 bases that match TRBD2. Per the germline V gene, CDR1 is MGHDK and CDR2 is SYGVNS. V was pared by 2 bases and J by 6 bases, with 15 bases of the junction left unmatched. The CDR3 spans 18 residues. The CDR3 spells CASSEGRAGLAGPDTQYF. The CDR3 nucleotides are TGTGCCAGCAGTGAAGGCAGGGCGGGGCTAGCGGGACCTGATACGCAGTATTTT.

The CDR3 is CASSFELLTGELFF. In DNA form, the CDR3 reads TGCGCCAGCAGCTTCGAACTACTCACCGGGGAGCTGTTTTTT. This chain joins TRBV4-3 and TRBJ2-2, with no clear D. The CDR3 has 14 residues. Per germline, CDR1 LGHNA and CDR2 YSLEER. Trimming removed 5 bases at V and 4 bases at J, with 11 bases between.

The chain employs TRBV3-1 (or the pseudogene TRBV3-2) and TRBJ1-2; tentative D call: TRBD1 (5 bases). Trimming cost V 0 bases and J 0 bases, with 11 bases left between them. The CDR3 sequence is 16 residues long. The germline V gene encodes CDR1 LGHDT and CDR2 YNNKEL (reference sequence). CDR3 loop: CASSQDAETANYGYTF. CDR3 nucleotide sequence: TGTGCCAGCAGCCAAGATGCTGAGACAGCTAACTATGGCTACACCTTC.

The rearrangement links TRBV12-3 or TRBV12-4 to TRBJ1-6; D gene unclear. This CDR3 has 12 amino acids. V lost 3 bases, J lost 7 bases, and 4 bases lay in between. CDR3 DNA: TGTGCCAGCAGTTTCCAAAATTCACCCCTCCACTTT. This codes for CASSFQNSPLHF.

The chain couples TRBV27 to TRBJ2-1; 9 bases align to TRBD2. The CDR3 contains 16 residues. Germline lookup yields CDR1 MNHEY and CDR2 SMNVEV (reference sequence). The J segment lost 0 bases and the V segment lost 6 bases, leaving 6 bases of the junction unmatched. In DNA form, the CDR3 reads TGTGCCAGCAGCTCCGCGGGAGGGAGCTCCTACAATGAGCAGTTCTTC. Translated, it gives CASSSAGGSSYNEQFF.

This rearrangement joins TRBV11-2 to TRBJ2-7, with TRBD2 as a possible D gene (5 bases). Germline CDR1 is SGHAT and CDR2 is FQNNGV. CDR3 length equals 15 residues. The V end lost 7 bases, the J end lost 4 bases, and 20 bases lay between the germline ends. The CDR3 DNA reads TGTGCCAGCACCCTCCCGGGGAAAGGGCAGTACGAGCAGTACTTC. This codes for CASTLPGKGQYEQYF.

The chain couples TRBV4-3 to TRBJ1-4; TRBD1 might be the D (5 bases). V was pared by 0 bases and J by 7 bases, with 12 bases between. The CDR3 is 15 residues long. CDR1 and CDR2 (germline): LGHNA, YSLEER. CDR3: CASSQDWGSGEKLFF. CDR3 DNA: TGCGCCAGCAGCCAAGATTGGGGCTCGGGTGAAAAACTGTTTTTT.